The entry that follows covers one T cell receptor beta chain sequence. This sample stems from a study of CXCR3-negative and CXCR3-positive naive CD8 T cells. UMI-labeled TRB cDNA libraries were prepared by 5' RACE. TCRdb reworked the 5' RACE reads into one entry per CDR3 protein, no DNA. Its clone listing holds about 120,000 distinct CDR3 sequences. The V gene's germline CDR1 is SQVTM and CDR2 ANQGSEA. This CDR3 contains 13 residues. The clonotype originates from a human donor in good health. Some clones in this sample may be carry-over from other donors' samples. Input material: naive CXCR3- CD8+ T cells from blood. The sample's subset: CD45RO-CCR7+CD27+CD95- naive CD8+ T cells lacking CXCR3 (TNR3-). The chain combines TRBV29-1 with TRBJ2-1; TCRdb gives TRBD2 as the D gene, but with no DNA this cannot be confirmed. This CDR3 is CSVALVSYNEQFF.